The 3 T cell receptor beta chains listed next were all sequenced from one sample in a study of blood T cell repertoires in COVID-19. Measured with immunoSEQ multiplex PCR; TCRdb has only the in-frame clones, and not every one. Among more than 200,000 clones, around four fifths were seen once, and the ten largest hold under 5%. The sequencing sample was made of peripheral blood. Receptors originate from a man in his fifties or sixties with acute or convalescent COVID-19.

The sample holds a few counts of this clone. This rearrangement joins TRBV6-6 to TRBJ2-1; 7 bases map to TRBD1. The V segment lost 0 bases and the J segment 5 bases; nucleotides outside the gene matches: 7. This CDR3 contains 16 residues. Germline lookup yields CDR1 MNHNY and CDR2 SVGAGI (reference sequence). This CDR3 reads CASSYSKGQPNNEQFF. For the CDR3, the DNA is TGTGCCAGCAGTTACTCGAAGGGACAGCCTAACAATGAGCAGTTCTTC.

The count of this clone is one. For the CDR3, the DNA is TGTGCCAGCAGTAAACCTAGACTTCCCACAGGCAGCGTGAACACTGAAGCTTTCTTT. This codes for CASSKPRLPTGSVNTEAFF. The V call is TRBV6-4, the J call TRBJ1-1; maybe TRBD1 (5 bases). Trimming took off 5 bases at V and 0 bases at J, with 25 bases between the two ends. The CDR3 consists of 19 residues. Germline loops: CDR1 MRHNA, CDR2 SNTAGT.

The chain couples TRBV29-1 to TRBJ2-1; D is uncertain. The CDR3 length is 14 residues. The germline V gene has CDR1 SQVTM and CDR2 ANQGSEA. The V and J ends lost 0 bases and 8 bases respectively, with 14 bases between them. Here the CDR3 reads CSVEDPQWLDEQFF. For the CDR3, the DNA is TGCAGCGTTGAAGATCCCCAGTGGCTAGATGAGCAGTTCTTC.